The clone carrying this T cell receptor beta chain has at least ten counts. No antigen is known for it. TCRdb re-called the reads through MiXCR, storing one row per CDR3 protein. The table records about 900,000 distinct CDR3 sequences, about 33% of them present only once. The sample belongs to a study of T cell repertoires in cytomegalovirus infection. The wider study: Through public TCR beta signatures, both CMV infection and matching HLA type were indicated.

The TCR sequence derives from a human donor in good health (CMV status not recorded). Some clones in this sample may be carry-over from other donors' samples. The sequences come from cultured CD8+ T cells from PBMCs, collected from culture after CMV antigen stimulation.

The CDR3 sequence: CASSFFGQGVNTEAFF. The DNA for the CDR3 is TGTGCCAGCAGCTTCTTCGGACAGGGGGTTAACACTGAAGCTTTCTTT. The V gene is TRBV11-2, the J gene TRBJ1-1; 10 bases align to TRBD1. The CDR3 length is 16 residues. Losses at the gene ends were 3 bases for V and 2 bases for J; bases not matched to a gene: 6. The germline CDR1 and CDR2 sequences are SGHAT and FQNNGV. The variable domain in full, with the rest retrieved from reference TRBV11-2 and TRBJ1-1, is EAGVAQSPRYKIIEKRQSVAFWCNPISGHATLYWYQQILGQGPKLLIQFQNNGVVDDSQLPKDRFSAERLKGVDSTLKIQPAKLEDSAVYLCASSFFGQGVNTEAFFGQGTRLTVV.